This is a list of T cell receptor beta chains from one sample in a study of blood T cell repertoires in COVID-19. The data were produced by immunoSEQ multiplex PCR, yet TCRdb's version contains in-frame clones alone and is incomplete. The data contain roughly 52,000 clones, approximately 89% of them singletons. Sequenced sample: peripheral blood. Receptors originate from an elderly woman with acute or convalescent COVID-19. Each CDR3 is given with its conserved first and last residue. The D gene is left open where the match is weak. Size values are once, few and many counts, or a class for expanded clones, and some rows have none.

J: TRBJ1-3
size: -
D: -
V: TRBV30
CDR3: CAWSAGGDTIYF
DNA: TGTGCCTGGAGCGCGGGGGGGGACACCATATATTTT

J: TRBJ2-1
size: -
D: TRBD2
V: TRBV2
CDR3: CASSPPKLAGAAEQFF
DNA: TGTGCCAGCAGTCCCCCCAAGCTAGCGGGTGCGGCTGAGCAGTTCTTC

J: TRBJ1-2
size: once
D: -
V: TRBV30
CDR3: CAWSVTGLEGYTF
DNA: TGTGCCTGGAGTGTAACCGGCTTGGAGGGCTACACCTTC

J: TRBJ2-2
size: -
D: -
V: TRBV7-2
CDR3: CASTPAWAINTGELFF
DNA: TGTGCCAGCACCCCCGCGTGGGCAATCAACACCGGGGAGCTGTTTTTT

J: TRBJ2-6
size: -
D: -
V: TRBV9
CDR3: CASSDETRGGANVLTF
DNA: TGTGCCAGCAGCGACGAAACTAGAGGTGGGGCCAACGTCCTGACTTTC

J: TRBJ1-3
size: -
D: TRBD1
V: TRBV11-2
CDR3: CASSAPSTGFGNTIYF
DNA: TGTGCCAGCAGCGCCCCTTCGACAGGGTTTGGAAACACCATATATTTT

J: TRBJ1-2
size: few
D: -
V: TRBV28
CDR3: CASNLPGEGYGYTF
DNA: TGTGCCAGCAACCTCCCCGGGGAGGGATATGGCTACACCTTC

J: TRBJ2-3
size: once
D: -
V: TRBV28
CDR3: CASSSPGSADTQYF
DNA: TGTGCCAGCAGTTCCCCCGGGAGCGCAGATACGCAGTATTTT

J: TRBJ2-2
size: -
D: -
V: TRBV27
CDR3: CASSASIGGELFF
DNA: TGTGCCAGCAGCGCTTCGATCGGCGGGGAGCTGTTTTTT

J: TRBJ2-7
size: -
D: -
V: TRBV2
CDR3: CASRPSVGPTYEQYF
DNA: TGTGCCAGCAGGCCCTCGGTGGGGCCCACCTACGAGCAGTACTTC

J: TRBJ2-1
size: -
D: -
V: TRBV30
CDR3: CAWGWGAYNEQFF
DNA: TGTGCCTGGGGTTGGGGGGCCTACAATGAGCAGTTCTTC

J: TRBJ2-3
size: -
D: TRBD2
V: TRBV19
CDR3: CASSKLAGASTDTQYF
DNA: TGTGCCAGTAGTAAACTAGCGGGGGCTAGCACAGATACGCAGTATTTT

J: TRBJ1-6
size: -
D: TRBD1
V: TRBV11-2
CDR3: CAIRQGGHNSPLHF
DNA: TGTGCCATAAGACAGGGCGGACATAATTCACCCCTCCACTTT

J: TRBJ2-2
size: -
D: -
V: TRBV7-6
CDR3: CASSLSYTGELFF
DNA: TGTGCCAGCAGCTTATCCTACACCGGGGAGCTGTTTTTT

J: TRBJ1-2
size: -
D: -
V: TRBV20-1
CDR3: CSARVQRGYTF
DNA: TGCAGTGCCAGGGTGCAAAGAGGCTACACCTTC

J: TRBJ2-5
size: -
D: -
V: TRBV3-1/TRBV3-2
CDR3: CASSHQQAGQETQYF
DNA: TGTGCCAGCAGCCACCAACAAGCGGGCCAAGAGACCCAGTACTTC

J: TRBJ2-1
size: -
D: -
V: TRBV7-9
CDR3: CASTPPGLLTHEQFF
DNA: TGTGCCAGCACCCCACCGGGACTTCTAACCCATGAGCAGTTCTTC

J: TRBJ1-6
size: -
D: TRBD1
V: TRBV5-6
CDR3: CASSLYRGNSPLHF
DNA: TGTGCCAGCAGCTTGTACAGGGGTAATTCACCCCTCCACTTT

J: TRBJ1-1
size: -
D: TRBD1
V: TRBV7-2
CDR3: CASSSTGGTTGGEAFF
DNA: TGTGCCAGCAGCTCGACAGGGGGAACTACGGGGGGTGAAGCTTTCTTT

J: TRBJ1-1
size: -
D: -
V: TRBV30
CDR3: CAWRVDSNTEAFF
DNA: TGTGCCTGGAGAGTAGACAGCAACACTGAAGCTTTCTTT

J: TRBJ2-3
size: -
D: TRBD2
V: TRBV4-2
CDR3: CASSQDPASGGANTQYF
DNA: TGTGCCAGCAGCCAAGATCCGGCTAGCGGGGGGGCAAATACGCAGTATTTT

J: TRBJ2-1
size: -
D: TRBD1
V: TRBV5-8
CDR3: CASSLEGASQNEQFF
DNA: TGTGCCAGCAGCTTGGAGGGGGCTAGCCAGAATGAGCAGTTCTTC

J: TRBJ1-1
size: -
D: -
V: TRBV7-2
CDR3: CAPEVGGTNTEAFF
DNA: TGTGCCCCCGAGGTAGGGGGTACGAACACTGAAGCTTTCTTT

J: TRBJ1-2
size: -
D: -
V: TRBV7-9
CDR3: CASSLQNSYGYTF
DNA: TGTGCCAGCAGCCTACAGAATTCCTATGGCTACACCTTC

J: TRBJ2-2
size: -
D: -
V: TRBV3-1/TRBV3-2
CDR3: CASSSENRQPTGELFF
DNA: TGTGCCAGCAGCTCCGAGAATAGACAACCCACCGGGGAGCTGTTTTTT

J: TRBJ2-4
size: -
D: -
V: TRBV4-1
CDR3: CASSQDPQQGAIQYF
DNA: TGCGCCAGCAGCCAAGACCCCCAACAGGGAGCCATTCAGTACTTC

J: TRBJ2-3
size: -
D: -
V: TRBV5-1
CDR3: CASSLEPNPTDTQYF
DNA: TGCGCCAGCAGCTTGGAGCCTAACCCCACAGATACGCAGTATTTT

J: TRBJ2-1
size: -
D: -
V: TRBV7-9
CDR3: CASSLGASLYNEQFF
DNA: TGTGCCAGCAGCTTGGGGGCTAGCCTCTACAATGAGCAGTTCTTC

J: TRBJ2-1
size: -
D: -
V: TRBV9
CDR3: CASSVALTYNEQFF
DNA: TGTGCCAGCAGCGTCGCACTTACCTACAATGAGCAGTTCTTC

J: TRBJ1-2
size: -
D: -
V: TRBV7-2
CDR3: CASSFTPGVYTF
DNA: TGTGCCAGCAGCTTCACCCCAGGGGTGTACACCTTC

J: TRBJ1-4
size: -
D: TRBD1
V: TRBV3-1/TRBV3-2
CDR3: CASSQAPGQLNEKLFF
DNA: TGTGCCAGCAGCCAAGCCCCGGGACAGCTTAATGAAAAACTGTTTTTT

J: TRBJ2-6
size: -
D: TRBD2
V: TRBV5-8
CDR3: CASSRGAGANVLTF
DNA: TGTGCCAGCAGCCGGGGGGCTGGGGCCAACGTCCTGACTTTC

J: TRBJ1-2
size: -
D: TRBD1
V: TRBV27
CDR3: CASSRTGRKNYGYTF
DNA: TGTGCCAGCTCTCGGACAGGGAGGAAGAACTATGGCTACACCTTC

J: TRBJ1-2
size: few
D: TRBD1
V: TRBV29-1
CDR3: CSVRQTGGHGYTF
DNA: TGCAGCGTACGCCAGACAGGGGGTCATGGCTACACCTTC

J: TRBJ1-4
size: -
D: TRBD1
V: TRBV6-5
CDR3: CASTRTGTNEKLFF
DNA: TGTGCCAGCACCCGGACAGGGACTAATGAAAAACTGTTTTTT

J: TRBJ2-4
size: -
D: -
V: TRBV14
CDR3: CASSQEPGESQYF
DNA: TGTGCCAGCAGCCAAGAGCCCGGAGAGAGTCAGTACTTC

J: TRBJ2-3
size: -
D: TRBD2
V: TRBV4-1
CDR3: CASSQGRLAGRHTDTQYF
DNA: TGCGCCAGCAGCCAAGGACGACTAGCGGGGAGACACACAGATACGCAGTATTTT

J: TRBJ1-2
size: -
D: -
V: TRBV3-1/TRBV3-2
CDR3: CASSQRGGNGYTF
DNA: TGTGCCAGCAGCCAAAGGGGGGGAAATGGCTACACCTTC

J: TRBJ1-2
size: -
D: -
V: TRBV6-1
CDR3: CASSEVRYGYTF
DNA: TGTGCCAGCAGTGAGGTGAGGTATGGCTACACCTTC

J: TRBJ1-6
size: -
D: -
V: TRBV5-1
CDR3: CASSEPNSPLHF
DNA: TGCGCCAGCAGCGAGCCTAATTCACCCCTCCACTTT

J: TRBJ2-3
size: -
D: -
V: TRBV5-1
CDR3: CASSSGADTQYF
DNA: TGCGCCAGCAGCTCGGGGGCAGATACGCAGTATTTT

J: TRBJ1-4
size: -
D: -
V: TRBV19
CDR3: CASSWTARELFF
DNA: TGTGCCAGTAGTTGGACAGCGCGGGAACTGTTTTTT

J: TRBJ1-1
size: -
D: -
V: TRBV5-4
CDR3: CASSLDKNTEAFF
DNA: TGTGCCAGCAGCTTGGACAAGAACACTGAAGCTTTCTTT

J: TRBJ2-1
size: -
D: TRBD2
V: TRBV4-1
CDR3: CASSQTGTSGYNEQFF
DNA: TGCGCCAGCAGCCAGACCGGGACTAGCGGTTACAATGAGCAGTTCTTC

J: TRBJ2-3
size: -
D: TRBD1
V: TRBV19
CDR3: CASSPDRGPDTQYF
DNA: TGTGCCAGTAGCCCCGATAGGGGGCCAGATACGCAGTATTTT

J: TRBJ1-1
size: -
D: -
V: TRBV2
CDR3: CASRFGPTTEAFF
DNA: TGTGCCAGCAGGTTTGGGCCGACAACTGAAGCTTTCTTT

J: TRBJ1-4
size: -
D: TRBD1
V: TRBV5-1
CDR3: CASSLSPGTGNEKLFF
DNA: TGCGCCAGCAGCTTATCCCCCGGGACAGGGAATGAAAAACTGTTTTTT

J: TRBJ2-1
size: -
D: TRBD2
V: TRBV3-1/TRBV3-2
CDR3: CASSQGGGGYNEQFF
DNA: TGTGCCAGCAGCCAAGGGGGCGGGGGCTACAATGAGCAGTTCTTC

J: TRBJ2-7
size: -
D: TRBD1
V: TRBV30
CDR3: CAWTNRGYEQYF
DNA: TGTGCCTGGACGAACAGGGGCTACGAGCAGTACTTC

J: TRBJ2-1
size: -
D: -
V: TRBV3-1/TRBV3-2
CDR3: CASSQITGNEQFF
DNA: TGTGCCAGCAGCCAAATAACGGGCAATGAGCAGTTCTTC

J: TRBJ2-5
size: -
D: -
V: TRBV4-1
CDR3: CASGLAPGIETQYF
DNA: TGCGCCAGCGGCCTAGCGCCGGGGATCGAGACCCAGTACTTC

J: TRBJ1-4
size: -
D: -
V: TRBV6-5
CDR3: CASSYNRDVDEKLFF
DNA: TGTGCCAGCAGTTACAACAGGGACGTAGATGAAAAACTGTTTTTT

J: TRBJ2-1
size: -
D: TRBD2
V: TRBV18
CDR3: CASSPLAGGLSSYNEQFF
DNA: TGTGCCAGCTCACCCCTAGCGGGGGGCCTAAGCTCCTACAATGAGCAGTTCTTC

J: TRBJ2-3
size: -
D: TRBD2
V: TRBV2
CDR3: CAISAGGGTQYF
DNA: TGTGCCATCTCAGCGGGGGGAGGTACGCAGTATTTT

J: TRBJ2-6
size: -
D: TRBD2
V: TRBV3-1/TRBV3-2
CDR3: CASSQETWTSGGSSGANVLTF
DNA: TGTGCCAGCAGCCAAGAGACATGGACTAGCGGGGGGTCCTCTGGGGCCAACGTCCTGACTTTC